The rows below give T cell receptor beta chains drawn from one sample of a study of blood T cells in healthy people across ages. TCRdb reprocessed the 5' RACE reads via MiXCR and lists one record per CDR3 protein. The data contain about 640,000 distinct CDR3 sequences, about 54% of them seen just once; the ten biggest clones take up roughly 34%. The specimen was blood. The receptor source for this set is a man aged 55-75 years in good health. The CDR3 runs from the conserved cysteine through the conserved F or W. The D gene is left open where the match is weak. Clone size, where shown, is once, few, many, or a class for clones that have expanded.

>TRBD2|TRBJ2-3|few|TRBV12-3/TRBV12-4
TGTGCCAGCAGTGATAGCGGGGGGGCAGATACGCAGTATTTT
CASSDSGGADTQYF
>.|TRBJ2-5|few|TRBV20-1
TGCAGTGCGGGAGGGGGTTCACTCCAAGAGACCCAGTACTTC
CSAGGGSLQETQYF
>TRBD2|TRBJ2-7|.|TRBV12-3/TRBV12-4
TGTGCCAGCAGTTTTGGGCGGGGGGGCTGGGCCTACGAGCAGTACTTC
CASSFGRGGWAYEQYF
>TRBD2|TRBJ2-2|.|TRBV12-3/TRBV12-4
TGTGCCAGCAGCCGTAGCGGGCGGAACACCGGGGAACTGTTTTTT
CASSRSGRNTGELFF
>TRBD1|TRBJ2-7|.|TRBV19
TGTGCCAGTAGTATTCCACCGGGACAGGGGGCCTACGAGCAGTACTTC
CASSIPPGQGAYEQYF
>TRBD2|TRBJ2-5|few|TRBV29-1
TGCAGCGTTCTAGGTGGGACTAGCGGGGGGGTGTTTGCGACCCAGTACTTC
CSVLGGTSGGVFATQYF
>.|TRBJ2-5|few|TRBV2
TGTGCCAGCAGCGCTATGACACAGGGAGGAGAGACCCAGTACTTC
CASSAMTQGGETQYF
>TRBD2|TRBJ2-3|.|TRBV29-1
TGCAGCGCTCGGACTAGCGGGGGCGATACGCGGTATTTT
CSARTSGGDTRYF
>TRBD2|TRBJ2-5|many|TRBV6-6
TGTGCCAGCAGCCCCGAGGCTAGCGGAGAGACCCAGTACTTC
CASSPEASGETQYF
>.|TRBJ2-3|.|TRBV4-1
TGCGCCAGCAGCCAAAGGCAGGAAGGCAGCACAGATACGCAGTATTTT
CASSQRQEGSTDTQYF
>TRBD1|TRBJ2-4|.|TRBV6-2/TRBV6-3
TGTGCCAGCAGTTACGCGGGACAGGGGGCGAAGGAGCAGTACTTC
CASSYAGQGAKEQYF
>.|TRBJ1-1|many|TRBV29-1
TGCAGCGTTGAAAGGGGGAGTGGAGCTTTCTTT
CSVERGSGAFF
>.|TRBJ2-2|.|TRBV4-2
TGTGCCAGCAGCCAAGATCCCAGGGGTGGAACCGGGGAGCTGTTTTTT
CASSQDPRGGTGELFF
>.|TRBJ2-7|.|TRBV10-3
TGTGCCATCAGAAGGGGAAGAGGGAGCTACGAGCAGTACTTC
CAIRRGRGSYEQYF
>TRBD2|TRBJ2-5|.|TRBV6-1
TGTGCCAGCAGTGGCGGGGGGGCCTCAGGAGAGACCCAGTACTTC
CASSGGGASGETQYF
>TRBD2|TRBJ2-5|.|TRBV3-1
TGTGCCAGCAGCCAAGTCCAGCGGGGGGTCCAAGAGACCCAGTACTTC
CASSQVQRGVQETQYF
>.|TRBJ2-7|.|TRBV27
TGTGCCAGCAGTAAGGGACACGTTTCCTACGAGCAGTACTTC
CASSKGHVSYEQYF
>.|TRBJ2-3|few|TRBV15
TGTGCCACCAGCGCAAGACAGACAGCATCGGCAGATACGCAGTATTTT
CATSARQTASADTQYF
>TRBD2|TRBJ2-2|.|TRBV7-2
TGTGCCAGCAGCTCTGCGGGGGGATTGACCGGGGAGCTGTTTTTT
CASSSAGGLTGELFF
>TRBD1|TRBJ1-2|.|TRBV5-1
TGCGCCAGCAGCGCGAACTTGGGACAGCCCTATGGCTACACCTTC
CASSANLGQPYGYTF
>.|TRBJ1-2|.|TRBV2
TGTGCCAGCAATGAAAGTTTTCCTACAGGGAATGGCTACACCTTC
CASNESFPTGNGYTF
>.|TRBJ2-2|.|TRBV20-1
TGCAGTGTTAAGACTATGCGGGGGACAGGGGAGCTGTTTTTT
CSVKTMRGTGELFF
>TRBD2|TRBJ2-3|few|TRBV10-3
TGTGCCACCAAGCGGGAGCCTAACACAGATACGCAGTATTTT
CATKREPNTDTQYF
>.|TRBJ2-7|many|TRBV5-1
TGCGCCAGCAGCTCCCAGGGTGAGCAGTACTTC
CASSSQGEQYF
>.|TRBJ2-1|.|TRBV27
TGTACCAGCAGTTTATCCCGCAGCCCAGCGGGTGAGCAGTTCTTC
CTSSLSRSPAGEQFF
>TRBD2|TRBJ2-1|few|TRBV6-1
TGTGCCAGCAGTCCCAGGGGGTACCGAGGGACTAGCGGGGGAAGAAGCTACAATGAGCAGTTCTTC
CASSPRGYRGTSGGRSYNEQFF
>TRBD2|TRBJ2-3|.|TRBV11-3
TGTGCCAGCAGCTCTAGCGGGGTGGCAGATACGCAGTATTTT
CASSSSGVADTQYF
>TRBD2|TRBJ2-1|.|TRBV6-2/TRBV6-3
TGTGCCAGCAGTTACAGGCTAGCGGGTGCAAGCTCCTACAATGAGCAGTTCTTC
CASSYRLAGASSYNEQFF
>.|TRBJ2-1|.|TRBV2
TGTGCCAGCAGGCTGGACACAAACAATGAGCAGTTCTTC
CASRLDTNNEQFF
>.|TRBJ2-3|.|TRBV3-1
TGTGCCAGCAGCCAACCGGGTCCCTTAAGGGATACGCAGTATTTT
CASSQPGPLRDTQYF
>.|TRBJ1-2|.|TRBV5-1
TGCGCCAGCAGCTTAAGGGATAGCTATAACTATGGCTACACCTTC
CASSLRDSYNYGYTF
>TRBD1|TRBJ1-2|many|TRBV12-3/TRBV12-4
TGTGCCAGCAGAGGGACAGGGGGCGGCTACACCTTC
CASRGTGGGYTF
>.|TRBJ2-1|.|TRBV6-1
TGTGCCAGCAGTGAAGCGTGGGGGACTGGGGAGCAGTTCTTC
CASSEAWGTGEQFF
>TRBD2|TRBJ2-1|.|TRBV12-5
TGTGCTAGTGCCGAAGGGACTAGCGGGGAGCGCGCCTACAATGAGCAGTTCTTC
CASAEGTSGERAYNEQFF
>.|TRBJ1-4|.|TRBV5-1
TGCGCCAGCAGCTTGGAGTCACCTAATGAAAAACTGTTTTTT
CASSLESPNEKLFF
>.|TRBJ1-4|.|TRBV18
TGTGCCAGCTCACCCCAGGCGCCCACTAATGAAAAACTGTTTTTT
CASSPQAPTNEKLFF
>.|TRBJ2-5|.|TRBV4-3
TGCGCCAGCAGCCAGGAGGGGGGCCTGACCCAGTACTTC
CASSQEGGLTQYF
>.|TRBJ1-4|.|TRBV5-1
TGCGCCAGCAGCTTGGCCACGTGGGGAAGAGGTGAAAAACTGTTTTTT
CASSLATWGRGEKLFF
>.|TRBJ2-1|.|TRBV14
TGTGCCAGCAGCCAACTCGGACGCCTAGGGTGGAATGAGCAGTTCTTC
CASSQLGRLGWNEQFF
>.|TRBJ2-6|.|TRBV20-1
TGCAGTGCTGGGTCGGGGGCTGGGGCCAACGTCCTGACTTTC
CSAGSGAGANVLTF
>TRBD1|TRBJ2-5|.|TRBV10-3
TGTGCCATCAGCGACAGGGCGGAGACCCAGTACTTC
CAISDRAETQYF
>TRBD1|TRBJ2-2|.|TRBV12-3/TRBV12-4
TGTGCCAGCAGTTACGCAGGGACAGGGAACACCGGGGAGCTGTTTTTT
CASSYAGTGNTGELFF
>.|TRBJ2-5|.|TRBV10-3
TGTGCCATCAGTGAGGGACGGACTCAAGAGACCCAGTACTTC
CAISEGRTQETQYF
>.|TRBJ1-2|once|TRBV5-1
TGCGCCAGCAGCTTAGGACACCTCCGGGGGGGCTACACCTTC
CASSLGHLRGGYTF
>.|TRBJ2-3|.|TRBV7-2
TGTGCCAGCAGCAGACTAGTGGGGGATACGCAGTATTTT
CASSRLVGDTQYF
>TRBD2|TRBJ2-3|.|TRBV28
TGTGCCAGCAGTCCCATCGGACTAGCGGGACGGACAGATACGCAGTATTTT
CASSPIGLAGRTDTQYF
>TRBD1|TRBJ2-5|.|TRBV20-1
TGCAGTGCTCCACTACAGGGGGTCCGAGAGACCCAGTACTTC
CSAPLQGVRETQYF
>.|TRBJ1-4|.|TRBV21-1
TGTGCCAGCATCCCCAGGACTCCTGAAAAACTGTTTTTT
CASIPRTPEKLFF